This T cell receptor beta chain was obtained from a study of beta chain features in type 1 diabetes. Study-level results: TCRB CDR3s from Type 1 diabetes patients were moderately but significantly shorter in all four CD4+ subsets.

The whole isolated RNA underwent reverse transcription, so sequencing captured expressed TCRB transcripts. Only in-frame clones appear in the TCRdb table, and some are missing; sequencing was by immunoSEQ multiplex PCR. Here the sample spans about 230,000 clones, about 9.3% being singletons. V gave up 6 bases and J gave up 5 bases, with 25 bases separating them. Germline V gene data show CDR1 as SNHLY and CDR2 as FYNNEI. This CDR3 is built from 17 residues. On this clone: Its antigen is unknown.

J is TRBJ2-5 and V is TRBV2, with a tentative D call TRBD1 (8 bases). The TCR comes from a woman between 18 and 30 years old in good health. The sample was naive CD4+ T cells from blood. CDR3 residues: CASSRQGAHSGSETQYF. CDR3 bases: TGTGCCAGCAGCCGCCAGGGGGCGCATAGCGGGTCGGAGACCCAGTACTTC.